The source of this TCR beta chain is a study of cytomegalovirus exposure and HLA in healthy donors. Use of 60 Vbeta and 13 Jbeta primers characterized the PCR. The table came from immunoSEQ multiplex PCR; TCRdb's copy has only in-frame clones and leaves some out. The sample has roughly 200,000 clones; roughly 12% are singletons. In this sample, this clone turned up a few times. This sequence originates from a man aged 50 or older in good health and CMV-seropositive. Sequenced: PBMCs.

The CDR3 here is CASTDRGLVNTIYF. CDR3 DNA sequence: TGTGCCAGCACCGACAGGGGGCTTGTAAACACCATATATTTT. The chain couples TRBV6-6 to TRBJ1-3, with TRBD1 matching over 10 bases. CDR3 length: 14 amino acids. Germline CDR1 MNHNY, CDR2 SVGAGI (reference sequence). With 7 bases clipped from V and 6 bases from J, the junction kept 6 bases outside the gene matches.